The rows below give T cell receptor beta chains drawn from one sample of a study of T-cell reconstitution after alpha-beta-depleted transplantation in children. MiXCR, applied by TCRdb to the PCR reads, yields one record per CDR3 protein. The sample holds over 45,000 distinct CDR3 sequences; over 4.5% are singletons and the top ten take roughly 31%. The input for sequencing was PBMCs, mostly from graft donor cells, taken 60 days after TCRalphabeta/CD19-depleted stem cell transplant. These receptors were collected from a female patient aged 2 to 10 who had a stem cell transplant for aplastic anemia, so the T cells may come from the graft donor. Each CDR3 is given with its conserved first and last residue. D genes are given only for firm matches. Clone size is shown for a subset of rows, as once, few, many or a class of expanded clone.

TGTGCCAGCAGCCCGAAGACAGGGGGCGACCCTCGAGGGACCCAGTACTTC | CASSPKTGGDPRGTQYF | TRBV7-6 | once | TRBD1 | TRBJ2-5
TGCGCCAGCAGCTTGGAAGAGGGGAACATTCAGTACTTC | CASSLEEGNIQYF | TRBV5-1 | many | . | TRBJ2-4
TGCGCCAGCAGCTTGGGCGACTCTGGAAACACCATATATTTT | CASSLGDSGNTIYF | TRBV5-1 | many | . | TRBJ1-3
TGCAGTGCTAGAGAACCCGGGAACACTGAAGCTTTCTTT | CSAREPGNTEAFF | TRBV20-1 | many | . | TRBJ1-1
TGCAGTGCTCCCCCTCGGCGGGGGTGGACAGATACGCAGTATTTT | CSAPPRRGWTDTQYF | TRBV20-1 | many | TRBD2 | TRBJ2-3
TGTGCCAGCAGCGAGGGACAGGGATTTGCACCCCTCCACTTT | CASSEGQGFAPLHF | TRBV9 | few | TRBD1 | TRBJ1-6
TGTGCCAGCAGTGAAGCCCTGACCCAGTACTTC | CASSEALTQYF | TRBV2 | . | . | TRBJ2-5
TGTGCCAGCAGTTACTTTCACTCAACCATAAACAATGAGCAGTTCTTC | CASSYFHSTINNEQFF | TRBV6-2/TRBV6-3 | many | . | TRBJ2-1
TGTGCCAGCATAGCCAAATCGTCCGGGAATTACAATGAGCAGTTCTTC | CASIAKSSGNYNEQFF | TRBV2 | many | . | TRBJ2-1
TGCAGAGGTGCCGGGACGAGGAATTCACCCCTCCACTTT | CRGAGTRNSPLHF | TRBV20-1 | many | . | TRBJ1-6
TGTGCCACAACCCGCCCCGGGACTAGCGGGGGAGCCCAGTTCTTC | CATTRPGTSGGAQFF | TRBV6-5 | many | TRBD2 | TRBJ2-1
TGCGCCAGCAGCTTAGACAGGGTGGTGGAGACCCAGTACTTC | CASSLDRVVETQYF | TRBV5-1 | many | TRBD1 | TRBJ2-5
TGTGCCAGCAGCTTAAATTGGGGCGCCTACAATGAGCAGTTCTTC | CASSLNWGAYNEQFF | TRBV7-2 | many | . | TRBJ2-1
TGTGCCAGCAGCTCCGTTAGCGGGAGAAGAACCGGGGAGCTGTTTTTT | CASSSVSGRRTGELFF | TRBV7-2 | . | TRBD2 | TRBJ2-2
TGCAGTGCTAGAGTAGCGGAAAAGACCAACAATGAGCAGTTCTTC | CSARVAEKTNNEQFF | TRBV20-1 | many | . | TRBJ2-1
TGTGCCACCAGTGACCTGGGACAGGGGGATCAGCCCCAGCATTTT | CATSDLGQGDQPQHF | TRBV24-1 | many | TRBD1 | TRBJ1-5
TGCAGTGCACTAGCGGACACAGATACGCAGTATTTT | CSALADTDTQYF | TRBV20-1 | many | TRBD2 | TRBJ2-3
TGTGCCAGCAGTTTTACGGGGACAGGGCTCTACGAGCAGTACTTC | CASSFTGTGLYEQYF | TRBV28 | many | TRBD1 | TRBJ2-7
TGTGCCAGCAGCTTAGTGGGAGGGCCCGGCAATGAGCAGTTCTTC | CASSLVGGPGNEQFF | TRBV11-3 | many | TRBD2 | TRBJ2-1
TGTGCCAGCAGCTCTCCCGCTTTCGATGAGCAGTTCTTC | CASSSPAFDEQFF | TRBV7-9 | many | . | TRBJ2-1
TGCAGTGCTAGAGATGACGGAGGACCCCGAGGGGGGGATACGCAGTATTTT | CSARDDGGPRGGDTQYF | TRBV20-1 | many | . | TRBJ2-3
TGTGCCAGCAGCTTCAATGAGGGTAGCGGGAGAGCTGAGCAGTTCTTC | CASSFNEGSGRAEQFF | TRBV16 | once | TRBD2 | TRBJ2-1
TGTGCCAGCAGTTACTCAACCCCGAGTGAGCAGTTCTTC | CASSYSTPSEQFF | TRBV6-2/TRBV6-3 | few | . | TRBJ2-1
TGTGCCACCAGTGGGGACAGGGGCGCCTACGAGCAGTACTTC | CATSGDRGAYEQYF | TRBV24-1 | few | TRBD1 | TRBJ2-7
TGTGCCAGCAGCCAGGACGGGACCGTGTCTAGCACAGATACGCAGTATTTT | CASSQDGTVSSTDTQYF | TRBV3-1 | many | . | TRBJ2-3
TGTGCCAGCAGTGATGGGGGACAGGGGCAAACCGGGGAGCTGTTTTTT | CASSDGGQGQTGELFF | TRBV25-1 | few | TRBD1 | TRBJ2-2
TGCGCCAGCAGCCTCTACCGAATAGGACAGGGGGCGGGTGAGCAGTACTTC | CASSLYRIGQGAGEQYF | TRBV5-1 | . | TRBD1 | TRBJ2-7
TGTGCCTGGAGCCGAGGGGGGAGGGATCAAGAGACCCAGTACTTC | CAWSRGGRDQETQYF | TRBV30 | many | . | TRBJ2-5
TGTGCCAGCAGTTTCATTTTCGGGGTGGAGGTTAACACTGAAGCTTTCTTT | CASSFIFGVEVNTEAFF | TRBV28 | many | . | TRBJ1-1
TGCGCCAGCAGCTTTGAAGCGGGAGCAGGAGGGAATGAGCAGTTCTTC | CASSFEAGAGGNEQFF | TRBV5-1 | many | TRBD2 | TRBJ2-1
TGTGCCAGCAGTTTATACGGGACAGGGTTTGGAAACACCATATATTTT | CASSLYGTGFGNTIYF | TRBV28 | many | TRBD1 | TRBJ1-3
TGTGCCAGCAGCGTCGGACAAGGGTTTACCTACGAGCAGTACTTC | CASSVGQGFTYEQYF | TRBV9 | many | . | TRBJ2-7
TGTGCCAGCAGCTTTTCCGGGACGGCCAAGGGAGCTTTCTTT | CASSFSGTAKGAFF | TRBV7-2 | many | . | TRBJ1-1
TGCGCCAGCAGCCTTGGGGTAGCGGCCCAAGAGACCCAGTACTTC | CASSLGVAAQETQYF | TRBV5-1 | few | . | TRBJ2-5
TGTGCCAGCAGCTTAGCGGGTGGGGGTCAAGGAGATACGCAGTATTTT | CASSLAGGGQGDTQYF | TRBV7-9 | many | . | TRBJ2-3
TGTGCCAGCAGTTCCGGGACAGGGGAGGCAGAGACCCAGTACTTC | CASSSGTGEAETQYF | TRBV7-9 | many | TRBD1 | TRBJ2-5
TGTGCCAGCAGCTTAGATGGGAGGGTCCATGAGCAGTTCTTC | CASSLDGRVHEQFF | TRBV11-2 | many | TRBD2 | TRBJ2-1
TGTGCCAGCAGCCTACCCCCTGGGCCTCGAAAGGGTCATACGCAGTATTTT | CASSLPPGPRKGHTQYF | TRBV5-5 | many | . | TRBJ2-3
TGCGCCAGCAGCTTGGCCCTCGGGACAGGGTCCTACGAGCAGTACTTC | CASSLALGTGSYEQYF | TRBV5-1 | few | TRBD1 | TRBJ2-7
TGTGCCAGCAGCTTAGATCTATGGGGTACCCAAGAGACCCAGTACTTC | CASSLDLWGTQETQYF | TRBV13 | many | . | TRBJ2-5
TGCAGTGCTAGACGGGGAATGGGGAACACTGAAGCTTTCTTT | CSARRGMGNTEAFF | TRBV20-1 | medium-sized | . | TRBJ1-1
TGTGCCAGCTCTCCAGGAGGGAAAGCTTTCTTT | CASSPGGKAFF | TRBV3-2 | many | . | TRBJ1-1
TGTGCCAGCAGCCCATCCGGGACAGGGTCCCATGAGCAGTTCTTC | CASSPSGTGSHEQFF | TRBV7-9 | many | TRBD1 | TRBJ2-1
TGCGCCAGCAGCGGGACTAGCGACACCGGGGAGCTGTTTTTT | CASSGTSDTGELFF | TRBV5-1 | many | TRBD2 | TRBJ2-2
TGTGCCAGCAGCGTAGGAGCAGATACGCAGTATTTT | CASSVGADTQYF | TRBV9 | many | . | TRBJ2-3
TGTGCCAGCAGCTTAAGTGGGGGAGGGCCTAGTTACGAGCAGTACTTC | CASSLSGGGPSYEQYF | TRBV7-2 | many | TRBD2 | TRBJ2-7
TGCAGTGCTAGAACGGGACTAGCGGGGGAAAATGAGCAGTTCTTC | CSARTGLAGENEQFF | TRBV20-1 | many | TRBD2 | TRBJ2-1
TGTGCCAGCAGTGTGAACGACAGGGCTGGTAATGAAAAACTGTTTTTT | CASSVNDRAGNEKLFF | TRBV25-1 | few | TRBD1 | TRBJ1-4